Listed here are 5 T cell receptor beta chains from one sample, sequenced in a study of shared clonotypes between healthy human individuals. Measured with immunoSEQ multiplex PCR; TCRdb has only the in-frame clones, and not every one. The sample holds approximately 500,000 clones, approximately 85% seen once. Sequencing used PBMCs. The receptors were gathered from a middle-aged woman in good health. Some clones in this sample may be carry-over from other donors' samples.

This clone appeared a single time. V is TRBV27 and J is TRBJ2-1, with D possibly being TRBD1 or TRBD2 (5 bases each). V was pared by 3 bases and J by 3 bases, with 12 bases between. Germline V gene data show CDR1 as MNHEY and CDR2 as SMNVEV (reference sequence). This CDR3 comprises 15 residues. CDR3 region: CASSFSGSGYNEQFF. The CDR3 DNA is TGTGCCAGCAGTTTCTCAGGGAGCGGCTACAATGAGCAGTTCTTC.

As for this clone: One end of the junction fails to match germline, which may point to a read error. The V gene is TRBV7-6, the J gene TRBJ2-3, with 7 positions matching TRBD1. The CDR3 contains 14 residues. Per germline, CDR1 SGHVS and CDR2 FNYEAQ. Here the CDR3 reads CASSSRDSTNTQYF. The CDR3 region has the DNA TGTGCCAGCAGCTCCCGGGACAGCACAAATACGCAGTATTTT.

J is TRBJ2-1 and V is TRBV7-8; D not certain. Trimming stripped 5 bases from V and 3 bases from J, with 17 bases between. CDR3 length: 16 amino acids. CDR1 and CDR2 (germline): SGHVS, FQNEAQ. CDR3 residues: CASSRLNSAVYNEQFF. The CDR3 coding sequence is TGTGCCAGCAGCCGACTGAACAGCGCCGTCTACAATGAGCAGTTCTTC.

CDR3: CASSYSGASYEQYF. DNA of the CDR3: TGTGCCAGCAGCTATAGCGGGGCATCCTACGAGCAGTACTTC. This chain links TRBV5-4 with TRBJ2-7; 8 nucleotides align to TRBD2. The CDR3 is made up of 14 amino acids. Germline CDR1 and CDR2: SGHNT and YYREEE (reference sequence). J was trimmed by 1 base and V by 3 bases; bases with no gene match: 3.

The V gene is TRBV5-1, the J gene TRBJ1-5, with D uncertain. The V end was cut by 0 bases, the J end by 9 bases, with 13 bases between. CDR1 is SGHRS, CDR2 YFSETQ, per germline. This CDR3 has 14 amino acids. CDR3 nucleotides: TGCGCCAGCAGCTTGGTGGGAGGGATCGGGCCCCAGCATTTT. It translates to CASSLVGGIGPQHF.